The 15 T cell receptor beta chains presented below share a single source sample, sequenced in a study of T cell clonality in common variable immunodeficiency. Clones were read by immunoSEQ multiplex PCR, and TCRdb kept only the in-frame ones, dropping some. The sample holds under 40,000 clones, and no clone turns up only once. Material: peripheral blood mononuclear cells. The receptors were gathered from a person between 18 and 75 years old in good health.

This clone turned up a few times. A read error may explain this, as a much larger clone is one base away. The read comes to an end 3 residues before the CDR3 does, leaving the germline J gene to fill in the end. Other nucleotide sequences in the sample specify the same CDR3. The gene calls are TRBV19 and TRBJ2-1; a possible D gene is TRBD2 (6 bases). CDR1 is LNHDA, CDR2 SQIVND, per germline (reference sequence). The V end lost 6 bases, the J end lost 3 bases, and 15 bases lay between the germline ends. This CDR3 spans 15 amino acids. Here the CDR3 reads CASRQLAKLYNEQFF. CDR3 bases read: TGTGCCAGTAGACAACTAGCAAAACTCTACAATGAG.

There are many counts of this clone. The CDR3 goes on 3 residues after the read ends, and that part is filled in from the germline J gene. The chain recombines TRBV11-3 with TRBJ2-5; 9 bases match TRBD2. This CDR3 region has 15 residues. The junction had 4 bases not matched to a gene; V was cut back by 3 bases and J by 2 bases. From germline, CDR1 is SGHNT and CDR2 YENEEA. CDR3 bases read: TGTGCCAGCAGCTTGGGACTAGCAGAACAAGAGACC. It is translated as CASSLGLAEQET. The full CDR3 protein is CASSLGLAEQETQYF.

In its sample, this clone was seen many times. The read terminates 3 residues ahead of where the CDR3 ends, so the germline J gene completes it. The rearrangement uses TRBV7-8 and TRBJ1-2; 10 bases map to TRBD1. CDR1 and CDR2 (germline): SGHVS, FQNEAQ. The CDR3 has 16 residues. J was trimmed by 5 bases and V by 5 bases; bases with no gene match: 11. Incomplete CDR3 DNA: TGTGCCAGCAGCCCTTCTCGGGACAGGGGAAATTATGGC. Translation gives CASSPSRDRGNYG. The CDR3 reads in full as CASSPSRDRGNYGYTF.

This clone appeared a few times. The read terminates 3 residues before the CDR3 end, so the remaining end is supplied by the germline J gene. The chain combines TRBV20-1 with TRBJ1-5; no clear D. Germline V gene lookup returns CDR1 DFQATT and CDR2 SNEGSKA (reference sequence). The V gene lost 6 bases and the J gene lost 2 bases, with 20 bases spanning the gap. This CDR3 has 16 residues. The CDR3 protein is CSAPDDAGYGNQPQHF. The sequenced CDR3 bases are TGCAGTGCCCCTGACGATGCGGGCTACGGCAATCAGCCC.

Many counts were recorded for this clone. Sequencing ends 3 residues short of the CDR3 end; the germline J gene provides the rest. The rearrangement joins TRBV19 to TRBJ1-1; D ambiguous. Germline loops: CDR1 LNHDA, CDR2 SQIVND (reference sequence). The CDR3 is 11 amino acids. The chain's CDR3 is CASSRSQEAFF. The CDR3 bases that were read are TGTGCCAGTAGTAGATCACAAGAA.

The sample holds many counts of this clone. This chain's CDR3 is CSARAPRTGGANYGYTF. The part of the CDR3 DNA that was read is TGCAGTGCTAGAGCCCCGAGGACAGGGGGCGCAAACTATGGC. This chain joins TRBV20-1 and TRBJ1-2; 11 bases are a match to TRBD1. Sequencing ends 3 residues short of the CDR3 end; the germline J gene provides the rest. The J segment lost 2 bases and the V segment lost 1 base, leaving 9 bases of the junction unmatched. This CDR3 spans 17 amino acids. The germline V gene has CDR1 DFQATT and CDR2 SNEGSKA (reference sequence).

This clone was seen at least ten times. With the read ending 3 residues before the CDR3 end, the germline J gene is used to fill in that end. This chain connects TRBV7-9 to TRBJ2-1; D possibly corresponds to TRBD2 (6 bases). The CDR3 spans 14 residues. Trimming stripped 1 base from V and 6 bases from J, with 10 bases between. Germline loops: CDR1 SEHNR, CDR2 FQNEAQ (reference sequence). Here the CDR3 reads CASSLVASANEQFF. The DNA read from the CDR3 is TGTGCCAGCAGCTTAGTTGCTAGCGCCAATGAG.

This clone was detected ten times or more. Sequencing ends 3 residues short of the CDR3 end; the germline J gene provides the rest. J is TRBJ1-3 and V is TRBV20-1; D remains unclear. This CDR3 is 15 amino acids long. V was shortened by 0 bases and J by 0 bases, with 9 bases between the two germline ends. Germline V gives CDR1 DFQATT, CDR2 SNEGSKA (reference sequence). The CDR3 loop is CSARDRGGSGNTIYF. The part of the CDR3 DNA that was read is TGCAGTGCTAGAGATCGGGGTGGCTCTGGAAACACC.

This clone was recorded at least ten times. The CDR3 end is not reached by the read, which stops 3 residues before it; the germline J gene fills it in. The chain couples TRBV6-2 or TRBV6-3 to TRBJ2-2, with 13 positions matching TRBD2. Losses at the gene ends were 6 bases for V and 7 bases for J; bases not matched to a gene: 5. This CDR3 is 15 amino acids long. The germline V gene has CDR1 MNHEY and CDR2 SVGEGT. Partial CDR3 DNA: TGTGCCAGCAGGGAAGGACTAGCGGGAGTCGGGGAG. Encoded protein: CASREGLAGVGE. The entire CDR3 sequence reads CASREGLAGVGELFF.

This clone was counted ten times or more. The sequence runs out 3 residues before the end of the CDR3; the remainder is reconstructed from the germline J gene. The gene calls are TRBV7-9 and TRBJ2-7; D gene unclear. CDR1 is SEHNR and CDR2 is FQNEAQ in the germline V gene (reference sequence). The CDR3 has 13 residues. Trimming pared 5 bases from V and 1 base from J, leaving 9 bases between. CDR3 sequence reads: CASSPHGSYEQYF. The sequenced part of the CDR3 DNA is TGTGCCAGCAGCCCCCACGGGTCCTACGAG.

This clone occurred many times. Read sequence stops 3 residues before the CDR3 end, and the germline J gene provides the missing end. The V call is TRBV12-3 or TRBV12-4, the J call TRBJ2-6, with 7 bases aligning to TRBD1. This CDR3 has 15 residues. Trimming took 8 bases from V and 0 from J; bases not matched to a gene: 4. CDR3 protein: CASGRQGSGANVLTF. CDR3 DNA (partial): TGTGCCAGCGGTCGACAGGGCTCTGGGGCCAACGTC.

This clone came up many times. The read comes to an end 3 residues before the CDR3 does, leaving the germline J gene to fill in the end. This chain connects TRBV19 to TRBJ2-4; D may be TRBD1 (6 bases). From germline, CDR1 is LNHDA and CDR2 SQIVND (reference sequence). The length of the CDR3 is 14 residues. V lost 6 bases and J 7 bases, leaving 16 bases between the germline ends. The CDR3 DNA, read in part, is TGTGCCAGTAGCGTGGACAGTCCGGGGAACATT. It encodes CASSVDSPGNI. The whole CDR3 reads CASSVDSPGNIQYF.

In its sample, this clone was seen many times. The read halts 3 residues ahead of the CDR3 end, with the missing end drawn from the germline J gene. This chain connects TRBV19 to TRBJ2-7, with D perhaps TRBD1 (5 bases). This CDR3 comprises 14 residues. Between the trimmed V and J ends, which lost 5 bases and 0 bases, there was a span of 11 bases. The germline gives CDR1 LNHDA, CDR2 SQIVND (reference sequence). CDR3: CASSRQSSSYEQYF. The CDR3 bases that were read are TGTGCCAGTAGTCGACAGAGCAGCTCCTACGAG.

This clone was seen only a few times. The CDR3 end lies 3 residues beyond the end of the read and is filled in from the germline J gene. The chain couples TRBV19 to TRBJ1-6, with 7 bases that match TRBD1. The CDR3 extends over 17 amino acids. V trimming: 7 bases; J trimming: 7 bases; junction bases outside the gene matches: 16. Germline values: CDR1 LNHDA, CDR2 SQIVND (reference sequence). The part of the CDR3 DNA that was read is TGTGCCAGTAAAAACGAACCGGGACAGAAATTAAATTCACCC. Residues: CASKNEPGQKLNSP. The whole CDR3 is CASKNEPGQKLNSPLHF.

Worth noting for this clone: The read stops 3 residues short of the end of the CDR3; the missing end is completed from the germline J gene. The chain uses TRBV11-1 and TRBJ2-7, with D perhaps matching TRBD2 (5 bases). From germline, CDR1 is SGHAT and CDR2 FQDESV (reference sequence). This CDR3 spans 13 amino acids. V shed 5 bases and J shed 2 bases, with 10 bases lying between them. CDR3 loop: CASSLSGAYEQYF. The DNA read from the CDR3 is TGTGCCAGCAGCCTGAGCGGTGCCTACGAG. Looking up the rest from reference TRBV11-1 and TRBJ2-7 gives the full variable domain: EAEVAQSPRYKITEKSQAVAFWCDPISGHATLYWYRQILGQGPELLVQFQDESVVDDSQLPKDRFSAERLKGVDSTLKIQPAELGDSAMYLCASSLSGAYEQYFGPGTRLTVT.